These 24 T cell receptor beta chains originate from one sample sequenced in a study of T cell responses to AZD1222 COVID-19 vaccine. Sequenced by immunoSEQ multiplex PCR; TCRdb stores in-frame clones only, minus some. The sample includes approximately 200,000 clones, roughly 88% of them seen just once. The sequencing here drew on peripheral blood, taken on day 0 of AZD1222 vaccination. The receptors derive from an adult in good health.

The gene calls are TRBV7-6 and TRBJ2-7; no firm D call. Germline V gives CDR1 SGHVS, CDR2 FNYEAQ. V was shortened by 5 bases and J by 2 bases, with 19 bases between the two germline ends. The length of the CDR3 is 16 residues. The CDR3 region has the DNA TGTGCCAGCAGCCAAATCGGATCCTTGTTTACCTACGAGCAGTACTTC. Amino acid sequence: CASSQIGSLFTYEQYF.

V usage is TRBV15 and J usage is TRBJ1-2; a possible D gene is TRBD1 (6 bases). The CDR3 loop spans 15 amino acids. CDR1 is LNHNV and CDR2 is YYDKDF in the germline V gene (reference sequence). Trimming removed 3 bases from V and 4 bases from J, with 15 bases in between. The CDR3, as DNA: TGTGCCACCAGCAGGGGACAAGGGAACAGCTATGGCTACACCTTC. Its translation: CATSRGQGNSYGYTF.

This clone came up once. This chain joins TRBV27 and TRBJ2-1; 13 bases agree with TRBD2. Losses at the gene ends were 1 base for V and 6 bases for J; bases not matched to a gene: 9. This CDR3 has 18 amino acids. From germline, CDR1 is MNHEY and CDR2 SMNVEV (reference sequence). This CDR3 is CASSLLGLTSGGANEQFF. The DNA of the CDR3 is TGTGCCAGCAGTTTATTAGGGCTCACTAGCGGGGGGGCCAATGAGCAGTTCTTC.

The chain joins TRBV5-4 to TRBJ1-1; D is unresolved. The V and J ends lost 4 bases and 0 bases respectively, with 13 bases between them. There are 15 residues in the CDR3. CDR1 and CDR2 (germline): SGHNT, YYREEE (reference sequence). The CDR3 region is CASSTRTQVNTEAFF. DNA for the CDR3: TGTGCCAGCAGCACGAGGACTCAAGTGAACACTGAAGCTTTCTTT.

The rearrangement links TRBV3-1 (or the pseudogene TRBV3-2) to TRBJ2-1, with a tentative D call TRBD2 (6 bases). V lost 4 bases, J lost 1 base, and 11 bases lay in between. CDR3 size: 15 residues. CDR1 and CDR2 from the germline V gene are LGHDT and YNNKEL (reference sequence). This chain's CDR3 is CASSPYAGSYNEQFF. DNA of the CDR3: TGTGCCAGCAGCCCTTACGCGGGATCCTACAATGAGCAGTTCTTC.

The chain carries TRBV11-2 and TRBJ2-5; D gene unclear. This CDR3 comprises 15 residues. Per the germline V gene, CDR1 is SGHAT and CDR2 is FQNNGV. The V gene lost 0 bases and the J gene lost 0 bases, with 8 bases spanning the gap. CDR3 loop: CASSLESGNQETQYF. The CDR3 DNA reads as TGTGCCAGCAGCTTAGAATCTGGTAACCAAGAGACCCAGTACTTC.

This chain links TRBV5-1 with TRBJ2-3; 7 bases agree with TRBD2. The germline V gene encodes CDR1 SGHRS and CDR2 YFSETQ. This CDR3 is built from 15 residues. Trimming cost V 2 bases and J 0 bases; bases outside gene matches: 3. The CDR3, as DNA: TGCGCCAGCAGCTTTGGGAGGGGAAGCACAGATACGCAGTATTTT. It specifies CASSFGRGSTDTQYF.

The chain is built from TRBV29-1 and TRBJ1-3; TRBD1 aligns across 7 bases. Looked up from germline, CDR1 is SQVTM and CDR2 is ANQGSEA. V lost 6 bases to trimming and J lost 0 bases; unmatched junction nucleotides: 2. The length of the CDR3 is 13 residues. As DNA, the CDR3 is TGCAGCGTATGGGACAGCTCTGGAAACACCATATATTTT. Protein: CSVWDSSGNTIYF.

For the CDR3, the DNA is TGTGCCAGCAGTTACTCGAATGGGGGTGAGCAGTACTTC. Translation gives CASSYSNGGEQYF. The chain is built from TRBV6-2 or TRBV6-3 and TRBJ2-7; D may be TRBD1 or TRBD2 (5 bases each). This CDR3 region has 13 residues. V lost 0 bases and J lost 7, with 10 bases in between. Germline V lookup: CDR1 MNHEY, CDR2 SVGEGT.

The genes are TRBV6-5 and TRBJ2-5; possible D gene TRBD1, 6 bases. Trimming took off 4 bases at V and 2 bases at J, with 11 bases between the two ends. Per germline, CDR1 MNHEY and CDR2 SVGAGI. The CDR3 has 14 residues. CDR3 sequence reads: CASSSRQAQETQYF. The DNA for the CDR3 is TGTGCCAGCAGTTCTAGACAGGCGCAAGAGACCCAGTACTTC.

This clone has just a few counts. The chain links TRBV18 to TRBJ2-7; unclear D gene. CDR1 is KGHSH, CDR2 LQKENI, per germline. V lost 3 bases and J lost 2, with 11 bases in between. The CDR3 is made up of 14 amino acids. CDR3 sequence reads: CASSPAGRTYEQYF. CDR3 coding DNA: TGTGCCAGCTCACCTGCTGGCCGTACCTACGAGCAGTACTTC.

This sequence joins TRBV5-1 and TRBJ2-7; 12 bases fit TRBD2. V was pared by 0 bases and J by 5 bases, with 6 bases of the junction left unmatched. The CDR3 length is 16 residues. The V gene's germline CDR1 is SGHRS and CDR2 YFSETQ. The CDR3 DNA is TGCGCCAGCAGCTTGGGTCTAGCGGGGGGGCTCAACGAGCAGTACTTC. Protein product: CASSLGLAGGLNEQYF.

This sequence joins TRBV2 and TRBJ1-3, with unresolved D. Germline CDR1 reads SNHLY; CDR2 reads FYNNEI. This CDR3 has 14 residues. V dropped 6 bases and J dropped 0 bases, with 9 bases sitting between them. CDR3 nucleotides: TGTGCCAGCAGGAGGTTTGTCTCTGGAAACACCATATATTTT. Residues: CASRRFVSGNTIYF.

The J gene is TRBJ2-1, the V gene TRBV28, with 8 bases that match TRBD1. V was clipped by 10 bases and J by 4 bases; unmatched bases: 6. Germline V lookup: CDR1 MDHEN, CDR2 SYDVKM. The CDR3 runs to 13 residues. The CDR3 DNA sequence: TGTGCCACCCGGACAGGGCTATACAATGAGCAGTTCTTC. Amino acids: CATRTGLYNEQFF.

V gene TRBV24-1 combines with J gene TRBJ2-1, with TRBD2 matching over 10 bases. CDR1 and CDR2 (germline): KGHDR, SFDVKD. The CDR3 runs to 12 residues. J lost 10 bases, V lost 9 bases, and 5 bases had no gene match. The CDR3: CATCRSGGEQFF. In DNA, the CDR3 is TGTGCCACCTGCCGTAGCGGGGGGGAGCAGTTCTTC.

CDR3 nucleotide sequence: TGTGCCAGCAAATTGATTAACTATGGCTACACCTTC. Protein product: CASKLINYGYTF. This rearrangement joins TRBV2 to TRBJ1-2; the D is unclear. The CDR3 length is 12 residues. Trimming pared 7 bases from V and 1 base from J, leaving 7 bases between. Germline CDR1 reads SNHLY; CDR2 reads FYNNEI.

On this clone: Other DNA sequences in the sample encode the same CDR3. The V call is TRBV28, the J call TRBJ1-2; no reliable D call. This CDR3 region has 13 residues. Germline V CDR1 and CDR2: MDHEN, SYDVKM. The V end was cut by 2 bases, the J end by 2 bases, with 6 bases between. The chain's CDR3 is CASSLGQNYGYTF. CDR3 nucleotides: TGTGCCAGCAGTTTAGGGCAGAACTATGGCTACACCTTC.

The rearrangement joins TRBV6-1 to TRBJ2-1; D is unresolved. The germline CDR1 and CDR2 sequences are MNHNS and SASEGT. Trimming removed 2 bases from V and 3 bases from J, with 8 bases in between. This CDR3 spans 14 amino acids. CDR3 residues: CASSESRLYNEQFF. The DNA of the CDR3 is TGTGCCAGCAGTGAATCGCGCCTCTACAATGAGCAGTTCTTC.

The chain joins TRBV4-1 to TRBJ1-1, with D possibly being TRBD1 (6 bases). Germline V gives CDR1 MGHRA, CDR2 YSYEKL. CDR3 length equals 15 residues. V lost 0 bases to trimming and J lost 3 bases, with 11 bases between them. The CDR3: CASSQEEGGHTEAFF. As DNA, the CDR3 is TGCGCCAGCAGCCAAGAAGAAGGGGGACACACTGAAGCTTTCTTT.

The J gene is TRBJ1-5, the V gene TRBV6-2 or TRBV6-3; no clear D. The CDR3 loop spans 14 amino acids. Germline V gene lookup returns CDR1 MNHEY and CDR2 SVGEGT. Trimming left V 5 bases short and J 6 bases short, with 14 bases between. CDR3 protein: CASSPLRRVQPQHF. Written as DNA, the CDR3 is TGTGCCAGCAGTCCGCTGCGTAGGGTTCAGCCCCAGCATTTT.

The rearrangement links TRBV28 to TRBJ1-4; no definite D call. This CDR3 spans 14 amino acids. CDR1 and CDR2 from the germline V gene are MDHEN and SYDVKM. Trimming pared 8 bases from V and 0 bases from J, leaving 10 bases between. The CDR3 spells CASRPRATNEKLFF. As DNA, the CDR3 is TGTGCCAGCCGCCCCCGGGCAACTAATGAAAAACTGTTTTTT.

This chain joins TRBV5-1 and TRBJ1-4; D is unclear. The CDR3 has 15 amino acids. Germline lookup yields CDR1 SGHRS and CDR2 YFSETQ. Trimming left V 6 bases short and J 0 bases short, with 12 bases between. CDR3 in amino acids: CASTPTFATNEKLFF. The CDR3 DNA reads as TGCGCCAGCACACCGACATTCGCAACTAATGAAAAACTGTTTTTT.

This chain connects TRBV7-2 to TRBJ1-1; 7 nucleotides agree with TRBD1. The ends lost 3 bases at V and 5 bases at J; junction bases unmatched: 3. The germline gives CDR1 SGHTA, CDR2 FQGNSA. This CDR3 region has 13 residues. CDR3 sequence reads: CASSFRGLTEAFF. CDR3 in DNA: TGTGCCAGCAGCTTTAGGGGGCTGACTGAAGCTTTCTTT. Full variable domain (rest looked up from reference TRBV7-2 and TRBJ1-1): GAGVSQSPSNKVTEKGKDVELRCDPISGHTALYWYRQSLGQGLEFLIYFQGNSAPDKSGLPSDRFSAERTGGSVSTLTIQRTQQEDSAVYLCASSFRGLTEAFFGQGTRLTVV.

This rearrangement joins TRBV3-1 (or the pseudogene TRBV3-2) to TRBJ2-3; possibly TRBD1 for D (6 bases). The CDR3 is 13 amino acids. Trimming removed 1 base from V and 14 bases from J, with 16 bases in between. The germline CDR1 and CDR2 sequences are LGHDT and YNNKEL (reference sequence). DNA of the CDR3: TGTGCCAGCAGCCAAGTTCCGGGACAAGGGGTGTATTTT. The encoded protein is CASSQVPGQGVYF.